These 9 T cell receptor beta chains were sequenced from one sample in a study of blood T cell repertoires in COVID-19. Here immunoSEQ multiplex PCR was the method, and the copy in TCRdb shows in-frame clones only, minus some. The sample consists of approximately 400,000 clones, about four fifths of them appearing once. Sequenced material: peripheral blood. Receptor source: a human donor with acute or convalescent COVID-19. The donor label of this sample is uncertain.

There are a few counts of this clone. The chain couples TRBV12-3 or TRBV12-4 to TRBJ1-2; D remains unclear. The CDR3 has 13 amino acids. The V and J ends lost 3 bases and 4 bases respectively, with 9 bases between them. CDR3 sequence (DNA): TGTGCCAGCAGTTTGACTGCCTCCTATGGCTACACCTTC. This sequence encodes CASSLTASYGYTF.

The chain carries TRBV1 and TRBJ2-5; TRBD2, the table's D call, was not compared with the DNA. TRBV1 is deemed a pseudogene. The CDR3 loop spans 15 amino acids. CDR3 nucleotide sequence: TGCACCAGCAGCCAACGGCGGGGGGTCCAAGAGACCCAGTACTTC. Residues: CTSSQRRGVQETQYF.

The chain joins TRBV2 to TRBJ2-1; a weak D match, TRBD1 (6 bases). There are 14 residues in the CDR3. Trimming left V 4 bases short and J 9 bases short, with 16 bases between. Germline-derived CDR1 and CDR2 are SNHLY and FYNNEI. DNA for the CDR3: TGTGCCAGCAGTGGGCAGGGGAACGTCGGTGAGCAGTTCTTC. It encodes CASSGQGNVGEQFF.

This clone was seen more than once but under ten times. The V gene is TRBV5-4, the J gene TRBJ1-3; 8 bases are shared with TRBD1. Germline V gene data show CDR1 as SGHNT and CDR2 as YYREEE (reference sequence). J was trimmed by 2 bases and V by 3 bases; bases with no gene match: 1. CDR3 size: 14 residues. CDR3 in DNA: TGTGCCAGCAGCTCACAGGGGGCTGGAAACACCATATATTTT. Encoded protein: CASSSQGAGNTIYF.

This clone was counted a single time. The chain links TRBV7-2 to TRBJ2-1; D is perhaps TRBD2 (5 bases). CDR3 length equals 16 residues. Per germline, CDR1 SGHTA and CDR2 FQGNSA. With 1 base removed from V and 2 bases from J, the gap between germline ends came to 12 bases. CDR3 bases: TGTGCCAGCAGCTTAGTCGGCGGGCGGGCCTACAATGAGCAGTTCTTC. Translation gives CASSLVGGRAYNEQFF.

The chain employs TRBV11-2 and TRBJ1-1; TRBD1 might be the D (5 bases). The length of the CDR3 is 14 residues. V dropped 5 bases and J dropped 4 bases, with 14 bases sitting between them. Per the germline V gene, CDR1 is SGHAT and CDR2 is FQNNGV. This CDR3 is CASSPRGGSTEAFF. The CDR3 DNA is TGTGCCAGCAGCCCCCGGGGGGGAAGCACTGAAGCTTTCTTT.

A few counts support this clone. The genes are TRBV5-1 and TRBJ2-7; 7 bases line up with TRBD1. CDR1 and CDR2 (germline): SGHRS, YFSETQ. Trimming took 4 bases from V and 2 from J; bases not matched to a gene: 9. There are 15 residues in the CDR3. The CDR3 protein is CASSALGTATYEQYF. The CDR3 DNA reads TGCGCCAGCAGCGCCCTGGGGACAGCGACCTACGAGCAGTACTTC.

The V call is TRBV5-1, the J call TRBJ1-1, with 9 bases fitting TRBD1. Germline V gene data show CDR1 as SGHRS and CDR2 as YFSETQ. The V gene end was trimmed by 0 bases and the J gene end by 7 bases; junction bases not matched to a gene: 4. The CDR3 length is 14 residues. The CDR3 sequence: CASSLDGTGREAFF. The CDR3 DNA sequence: TGCGCCAGCAGCTTGGACGGGACAGGGCGTGAAGCTTTCTTT.

This chain uses TRBV7-9 with TRBJ2-1; 7 positions agree with TRBD2. CDR1 is SEHNR and CDR2 is FQNEAQ in the germline V gene (reference sequence). The CDR3 loop spans 16 amino acids. V shed 5 bases, J shed 4 bases, and the junction held 11 bases outside the gene matches. In DNA form, the CDR3 reads TGTGCCAGCAGCCTTAGGGTCAGCGGGGAATACAATGAGCAGTTCTTC. It codes for CASSLRVSGEYNEQFF.